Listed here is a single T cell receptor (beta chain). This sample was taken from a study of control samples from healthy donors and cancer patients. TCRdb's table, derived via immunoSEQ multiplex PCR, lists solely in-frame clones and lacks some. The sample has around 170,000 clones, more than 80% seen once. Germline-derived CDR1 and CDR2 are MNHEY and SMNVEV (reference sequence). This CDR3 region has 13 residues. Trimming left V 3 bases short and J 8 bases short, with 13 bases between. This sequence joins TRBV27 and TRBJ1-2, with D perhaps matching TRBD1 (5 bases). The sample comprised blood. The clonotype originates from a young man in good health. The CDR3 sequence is CASSFQGGDGYTF. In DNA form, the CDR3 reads TGTGCCAGCAGTTTCCAGGGCGGCGACGGCTACACCTTC.